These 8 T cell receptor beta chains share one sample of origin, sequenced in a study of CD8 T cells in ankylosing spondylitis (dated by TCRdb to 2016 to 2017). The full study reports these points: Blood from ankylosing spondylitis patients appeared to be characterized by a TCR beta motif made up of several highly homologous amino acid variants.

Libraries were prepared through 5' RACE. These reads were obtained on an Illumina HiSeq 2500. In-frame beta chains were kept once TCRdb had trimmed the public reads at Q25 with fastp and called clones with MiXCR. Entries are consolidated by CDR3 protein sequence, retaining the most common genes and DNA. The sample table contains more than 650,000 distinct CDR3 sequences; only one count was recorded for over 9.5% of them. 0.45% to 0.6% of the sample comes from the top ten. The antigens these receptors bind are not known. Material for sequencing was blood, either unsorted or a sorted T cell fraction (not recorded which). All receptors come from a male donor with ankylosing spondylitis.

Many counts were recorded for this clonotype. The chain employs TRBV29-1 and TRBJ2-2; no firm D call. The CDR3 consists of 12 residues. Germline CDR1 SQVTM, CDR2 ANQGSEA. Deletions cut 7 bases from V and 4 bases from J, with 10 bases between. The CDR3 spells CSARTLTGELFF. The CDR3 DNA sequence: TGCAGCGCGCGGACCCTCACCGGGGAGCTGTTTTTT.

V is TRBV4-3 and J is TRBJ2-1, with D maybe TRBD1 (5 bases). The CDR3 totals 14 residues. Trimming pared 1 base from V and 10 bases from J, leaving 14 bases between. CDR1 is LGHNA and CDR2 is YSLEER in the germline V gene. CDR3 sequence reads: CASSQGGHSVEQFF. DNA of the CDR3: TGCGCCAGCAGCCAAGGGGGCCACTCCGTGGAGCAGTTCTTC.

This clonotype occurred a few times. The CDR3 loop reads CSARTRLAGGLGAQYF. For the CDR3, the DNA is TGCAGTGCTAGAACCCGACTAGCGGGAGGCCTGGGGGCGCAGTATTTT. The chain has TRBV20-1 and TRBJ2-3, with 13 nucleotides matching TRBD2. The CDR3 has 16 residues. V dropped 2 bases and J dropped 10; count of bases not matched to a gene: 12. The germline CDR1 and CDR2 sequences are DFQATT and SNEGSKA (reference sequence).

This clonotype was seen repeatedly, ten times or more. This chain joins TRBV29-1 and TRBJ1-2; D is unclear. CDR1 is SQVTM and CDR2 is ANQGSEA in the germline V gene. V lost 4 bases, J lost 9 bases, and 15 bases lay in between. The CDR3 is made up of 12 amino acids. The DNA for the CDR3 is TGCAGCGTTGGACGGATACGGCGAAGCTACACCTTC. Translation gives CSVGRIRRSYTF.

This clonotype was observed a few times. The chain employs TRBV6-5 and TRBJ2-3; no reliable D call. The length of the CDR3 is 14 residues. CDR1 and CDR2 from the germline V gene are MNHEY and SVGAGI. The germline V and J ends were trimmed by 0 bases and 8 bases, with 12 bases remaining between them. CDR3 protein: CASSYSASQPTQYF. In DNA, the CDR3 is TGTGCCAGCAGTTACTCCGCTTCACAGCCTACGCAGTATTTT.

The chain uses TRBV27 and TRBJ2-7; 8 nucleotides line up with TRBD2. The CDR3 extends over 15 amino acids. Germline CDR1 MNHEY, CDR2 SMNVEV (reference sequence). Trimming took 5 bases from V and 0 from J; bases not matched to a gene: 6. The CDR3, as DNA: TGTGCCAGCAGTCGATTGGGGACTAGCTCCTACGAGCAGTACTTC. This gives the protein CASSRLGTSSYEQYF.

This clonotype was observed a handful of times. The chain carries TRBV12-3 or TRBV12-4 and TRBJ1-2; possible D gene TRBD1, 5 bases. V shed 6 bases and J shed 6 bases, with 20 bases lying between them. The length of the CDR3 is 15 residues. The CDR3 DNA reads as TGTGCCAGCAGGACCGCTGGGCAGGGTAGGGATGGCTACACCTTC. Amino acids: CASRTAGQGRDGYTF.

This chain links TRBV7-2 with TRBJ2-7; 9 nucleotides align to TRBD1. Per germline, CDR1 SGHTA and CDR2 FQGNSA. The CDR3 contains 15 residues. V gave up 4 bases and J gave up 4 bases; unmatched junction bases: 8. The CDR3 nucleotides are TGTGCCAGCAGCTCCGCCGGGACAGGGAGATACGAGCAGTACTTC. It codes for CASSSAGTGRYEQYF.